The present entry profiles one T cell receptor beta chain with its context. The data derive from a study of blood T cell repertoires in COVID-19. Study-level information: The study drew acute and convalescent COVID-19 samples from the United States, Italy and Spain. PBMCs, B-cell-depleted T cells, or T cells were the source of the cDNA or gDNA that made up the material.

V lost 0 bases, J lost 4 bases, and 15 bases lay in between. This CDR3 contains 16 residues. The V gene's germline CDR1 is MGHDK and CDR2 SYGVNS. Per the study methods: Nucleated cell counts were estimated from reference gene primer amplification. Profiled with immunoSEQ multiplex PCR; TCRdb holds only in-frame clones, not every one. V and J calls and clone size come straight from that table; D and trimming were deduced from the DNA. The repertoire has roughly 70,000 clones, 80% to 90% of them found once; the top ten carry about 4.4%. The genes are TRBV25-1 and TRBJ1-2, with unresolved D. The clonotype comes from an elderly woman with active or convalescent COVID-19. The sequenced sample was peripheral blood. The CDR3 DNA reads as TGTGCCAGCAGTGAATATCGGGAGGGCTGGGGCTATGGCTACACCTTC. Encoded protein: CASSEYREGWGYGYTF.